These T cell receptor beta chains were read from a single sample in a study of T-cell memory formation after mild COVID-19. TCRdb called the 5' RACE reads again in MiXCR, with one record for every CDR3 protein. The data show about 35,000 distinct CDR3 sequences, with around 21% seen just once and 1.5% to 1.7% held by the top ten. The sample consisted of PBMCs or a T cell subset sorted from them (not recorded which). These receptors were obtained from an adult who had mild COVID-19 (a few samples of this study predate the infection). Cell type and time point are not known. CDR3s include the opening cysteine and the closing phenylalanine or tryptophan. Fields, in order: clone size, D gene, J gene, V gene, CDR3 protein, CDR3 DNA. The D gene is left open where the match is weak. Rows give clone size only sometimes, using once, few, many, or a class for an expanded clone.

>many|.|TRBJ1-2|TRBV7-2
CASSFGGSYGYTF
TGTGCCAGCAGCTTCGGGGGAAGCTATGGCTACACCTTC
>.|.|TRBJ2-1|TRBV7-3
CASSLGGMDEQFF
TGTGCCAGCAGCCTCGGGGGAATGGATGAGCAGTTCTTC
>.|.|TRBJ2-3|TRBV7-2
CASSYTGRAGDTQYF
TGTGCCAGCAGCTATACAGGGCGCGCCGGGGATACGCAGTATTTT
>many|TRBD1|TRBJ2-1|TRBV5-1
CASSLRGGNNEQFF
TGCGCCAGCAGCTTGAGAGGGGGCAACAATGAGCAGTTCTTC
>.|.|TRBJ1-6|TRBV12-5
CASGLAGNSPLHF
TGTGCTAGTGGTTTGGCTGGAAATTCACCCCTCCACTTT
>few|.|TRBJ2-7|TRBV3-1
CASSHPQGRSYEQYF
TGTGCCAGCAGCCACCCCCAGGGTAGGTCCTACGAGCAGTACTTC
>many|.|TRBJ2-3|TRBV15
CATTLGTFTDTQYF
TGTGCCACCACCCTCGGAACCTTCACAGATACGCAGTATTTT
>once|.|TRBJ1-2|TRBV29-1
CSVEEGLTGERYFTNYGYTF
TGCAGCGTTGAGGAGGGGCTGACAGGAGAGAGATATTTTACGAACTATGGCTACACCTTC
>few|TRBD2|TRBJ2-1|TRBV9
CASSPRLAGGPVEQFF
TGTGCCAGCAGCCCAAGACTAGCGGGAGGGCCGGTTGAGCAGTTCTTC
>few|.|TRBJ2-1|TRBV5-4
CASSRSTGSSYNEQFF
TGTGCCAGCAGCCGGAGCACGGGGAGCTCCTACAATGAGCAGTTCTTC
>many|.|TRBJ1-5|TRBV2
CASSPGSGNQPQHF
TGTGCCAGCAGCCCCGGGAGCGGCAATCAGCCCCAGCATTTT
>medium-sized|.|TRBJ1-1|TRBV12-3/TRBV12-4
CASSDRFTEAFF
TGTGCCAGCAGTGACAGGTTTACTGAAGCTTTCTTT
>many|TRBD1|TRBJ1-5|TRBV12-3/TRBV12-4
CASRIGTDNQPQHF
TGTGCCAGCAGGATAGGGACAGACAATCAGCCCCAGCATTTT
>.|.|TRBJ1-6|TRBV5-5
CASSLMNPVASYNSPLHF
TGTGCCAGCAGCTTAATGAATCCAGTAGCCTCCTATAATTCACCCCTCCACTTT
>many|.|TRBJ2-7|TRBV20-1
CSARDPGRGTYEQYF
TGCAGTGCTAGAGACCCGGGGCGGGGTACCTACGAGCAGTACTTC
>many|TRBD2|TRBJ2-2|TRBV12-3/TRBV12-4
CASSPRTSTGELFF
TGTGCCAGCAGCCCCAGGACTAGCACCGGGGAGCTGTTTTTT
>few|.|TRBJ1-1|TRBV19
CASSARTALNEAFF
TGTGCCAGTAGTGCCCGGACAGCCCTTAATGAAGCTTTCTTT
>many|TRBD2|TRBJ2-3|TRBV30
CAWSVRYSGATDTQYF
TGTGCCTGGAGTGTTCGGTACAGCGGGGCCACAGATACGCAGTATTTT
>many|.|TRBJ2-3|TRBV9
CASNPRPGGTDTQYF
TGTGCCAGCAACCCCCGTCCGGGGGGCACAGATACGCAGTATTTT
>many|.|TRBJ2-7|TRBV12-3/TRBV12-4
CASSLTRYYEQYF
TGTGCCAGCAGTCTTACAAGATACTACGAGCAGTACTTC
>many|.|TRBJ2-3|TRBV18
CASSPLRAGHTDTQYF
TGTGCCAGCTCACCACTTCGGGCAGGGCACACAGATACGCAGTATTTT
>many|.|TRBJ1-4|TRBV24-1
CATSLGGASTNEKLFF
TGTGCCACCAGTCTGGGAGGCGCCTCAACTAATGAAAAACTGTTTTTT
>medium-sized|TRBD1|TRBJ2-2|TRBV7-3
CASSPTGAGTGELFF
TGTGCCAGCAGCCCCACAGGGGCTGGCACCGGGGAGCTGTTTTTT
>many|.|TRBJ1-1|TRBV12-3/TRBV12-4
CASSPGGTEAFF
TGTGCCAGCAGTCCAGGCGGCACTGAAGCTTTCTTT
>medium-sized|.|TRBJ2-1|TRBV5-1
CASSLELEQFF
TGCGCCAGCAGTTTGGAACTTGAGCAGTTCTTC
>many|TRBD1|TRBJ2-2|TRBV11-1
CASRHRDRGYTGELFF
TGTGCCAGCAGACACCGGGACAGGGGGTACACCGGGGAGCTGTTTTTT